These 26 T cell receptor beta chains were sequenced from one sample in a study of T-cell reconstitution after alpha-beta-depleted transplantation in children. As it was prepared, the TCRbeta library received unique molecular identifiers. TCRdb reanalysed the PCR reads using MiXCR and keeps one entry per CDR3 protein. The table records some 350,000 distinct CDR3 sequences, about a sixth of them present only once. Sequences were derived from PBMCs, mostly from graft donor cells, sampled 360 days after TCRalphabeta/CD19-depleted stem cell transplant. The receptors originated from a male patient between 2 and 15 years old who had a stem cell transplant for acute lymphoblastic leukemia, so the T cells may come from the graft donor.

The J gene is TRBJ1-5, the V gene TRBV28, with a possible D match to TRBD1 (5 bases). Trimming cost V 6 bases and J 2 bases, with 14 bases left between them. The CDR3 runs to 15 residues. CDR1 and CDR2 from the germline V gene are MDHEN and SYDVKM. The CDR3 nucleotides read TGTGCCAGCAGCCCAGCGGGGGTCGGCAATCAGCCCCAGCATTTT. Amino acid sequence: CASSPAGVGNQPQHF.

The rearrangement links TRBV28 to TRBJ2-1; 9 nucleotides align to TRBD2. The CDR3 consists of 20 residues. Trimming took 3 bases from V and 0 from J; bases not matched to a gene: 15. Germline CDR1 MDHEN, CDR2 SYDVKM. The CDR3 here is CASSFPGVAGVSLSYNEQFF. CDR3 DNA: TGTGCCAGCAGTTTCCCGGGGGTAGCGGGAGTAAGCCTCTCCTACAATGAGCAGTTCTTC.

This clonotype occurred a few times. The gene calls are TRBV28 and TRBJ2-1; possibly TRBD1 for D (6 bases). This CDR3 spans 11 amino acids. Between the trimmed V and J ends, which lost 6 bases and 11 bases, there was a span of 11 bases. CDR1 is MDHEN and CDR2 is SYDVKM in the germline V gene. The CDR3 protein is CASSLDRKQFF. The DNA for the CDR3 is TGTGCCAGCAGCCTCGACAGGAAGCAGTTCTTC.

This clonotype was counted a few times. This chain's CDR3 is CASSHSRLAGGIDTQYF. The CDR3 DNA reads TGCGCCAGCAGCCATTCGCGCCTAGCGGGAGGAATAGATACGCAGTATTTT. The chain uses TRBV4-1 and TRBJ2-3; 11 bases map to TRBD2. This CDR3 region has 17 residues. Per germline, CDR1 MGHRA and CDR2 YSYEKL. With V trimmed by 3 bases and J by 5 bases, 10 bases remained unmatched.

This clonotype was found a few times. Here the CDR3 reads CASSSSGRRNEQFF. CDR3 sequence (DNA): TGTGCCAGTAGTTCCAGCGGGAGGCGAAATGAGCAGTTCTTC. The V gene is TRBV19, the J gene TRBJ2-1; 9 positions agree with TRBD2. Germline V CDR1 and CDR2: LNHDA, SQIVND (reference sequence). The J segment lost 7 bases and the V segment lost 5 bases, leaving 6 bases of the junction unmatched. The CDR3 is 14 residues long.

The chain joins TRBV5-1 to TRBJ2-4; the D is unclear. Trimming cost V 2 bases and J 9 bases, with 15 bases left between them. Germline CDR1 reads SGHRS; CDR2 reads YFSETQ. The CDR3 has 14 amino acids. The CDR3: CASSFPDSATIQYF. In DNA, the CDR3 is TGCGCCAGCAGCTTCCCCGACTCCGCCACCATTCAGTACTTC.

The chain links TRBV30 to TRBJ2-7, with D possibly being TRBD1 (6 bases). The CDR3 totals 14 residues. Between the trimmed V and J ends, which lost 4 bases and 0 bases, there was a span of 13 bases. CDR1 GTSNPN and CDR2 SVGIG come from the germline V gene (reference sequence). The CDR3 DNA is TGTGCCTGGAACACAGGGTCGATCTCCTACGAGCAGTACTTC. Its translation is CAWNTGSISYEQYF.

This clonotype was seen repeatedly, ten times or more. The rearrangement joins TRBV5-5 to TRBJ2-5; 7 bases map to TRBD2. Germline-derived CDR1 and CDR2 are SGHKS and YYEKEE (reference sequence). The J segment lost 3 bases and the V segment lost 4 bases, leaving 15 bases of the junction unmatched. There are 17 residues in the CDR3. CDR3 DNA sequence: TGTGCCAGCAGCAATGGCTACAGATCCGGGACTAAAGAGACCCAGTACTTC. Its translation is CASSNGYRSGTKETQYF.

This chain links TRBV5-1 with TRBJ2-7; D is uncertain. Germline V gives CDR1 SGHRS, CDR2 YFSETQ. Between the trimmed V and J ends, which lost 4 bases and 0 bases, there was a span of 11 bases. There are 14 residues in the CDR3. The CDR3 coding sequence is TGCGCCAGCAGCCAAGACGGTTACTCCTACGAGCAGTACTTC. It translates to CASSQDGYSYEQYF.

This sequence joins TRBV5-6 and TRBJ2-2, with D uncertain. The germline V gene encodes CDR1 SGHDT and CDR2 YYEEEE. The germline V and J ends were trimmed by 1 base and 6 bases, with 13 bases remaining between them. The CDR3 loop spans 15 amino acids. The CDR3 nucleotides are TGTGCCAGCAGCTTGATAGAACTGGCGTCCGGGGAGCTGTTTTTT. Its translation: CASSLIELASGELFF.

The rearrangement links TRBV5-1 to TRBJ1-1; no reliable D call. The germline V and J ends were trimmed by 2 bases and 1 base, with 18 bases remaining between them. This CDR3 has 17 residues. From germline, CDR1 is SGHRS and CDR2 YFSETQ. The CDR3 here is CASSFFHIGLSNTEAFF. Here the CDR3 DNA reads TGCGCCAGCAGCTTTTTTCACATAGGGCTGTCGAACACTGAAGCTTTCTTT. Drawing the rest from reference TRBV5-1 and TRBJ1-1, the complete variable domain is KAGVTQTPRYLIKTRGQQVTLSCSPISGHRSVSWYQQTPGQGLQFLFEYFSETQRNKGNFPGRFSGRQFSNSRSEMNVSTLELGDSALYLCASSFFHIGLSNTEAFFGQGTRLTVV.

This clonotype was counted at least ten times. The CDR3 DNA reads as TGTGCCAGCAGCGTAGCTACTAGCGGGAGCTTTCAAGAGACCCAGTACTTC. This codes for CASSVATSGSFQETQYF. This chain links TRBV9 with TRBJ2-5; 11 positions agree with TRBD2. This CDR3 is 17 amino acids long. Germline V gives CDR1 SGDLS, CDR2 YYNGEE. Trimming removed 0 bases from V and 2 bases from J; junction bases left unmatched: 6.

The V and J genes are TRBV10-1 and TRBJ2-3, with D unresolved. The CDR3 extends over 13 amino acids. The germline gives CDR1 WNHNN, CDR2 SYGVQD (reference sequence). V shed 2 bases and J shed 5 bases, with 8 bases lying between them. The CDR3 is CASSEPVGDTQYF. CDR3 in DNA: TGCGCCAGCAGTGAGCCGGTAGGAGATACGCAGTATTTT.

This clonotype was observed many times. The chain has TRBV7-3 and TRBJ2-1; 9 bases are a match to TRBD1. Per germline, CDR1 SGHTA and CDR2 FQGTGA. V lost 1 base and J lost 7; bases outside the gene matches: 2. The CDR3 is made up of 14 amino acids. The CDR3 protein is CASSLNRGLNEQFF. CDR3 nucleotides: TGTGCCAGCAGCTTAAACAGGGGGCTGAATGAGCAGTTCTTC. The variable domain in full, completed from reference TRBV7-3 and TRBJ2-1, reads GAGVSQTPSNKVTEKGKYVELRCDPISGHTALYWYRQSLGQGPEFLIYFQGTGAADDSGLPNDRFFAVRPEGSVSTLKIQRTERGDSAVYLCASSLNRGLNEQFFGPGTRLTVL.

There are a few counts of this clonotype. The rearrangement joins TRBV15 to TRBJ2-2; D might be TRBD1 or TRBD2, each matching 5 bases. Germline V CDR1 and CDR2: LNHNV, YYDKDF (reference sequence). Trimming pared 1 base from V and 4 bases from J, leaving 10 bases between. The CDR3 has 15 amino acids. Here the CDR3 DNA reads TGTGCCACCAGCAGAGCTGAGGGGCCCACCGGGGAGCTGTTTTTT. Translating it yields CATSRAEGPTGELFF.

This clonotype occurred a few times. The J gene is TRBJ2-5, the V gene TRBV12-3 or TRBV12-4, with D unresolved. CDR3 length equals 15 residues. Deletions cut 4 bases from V and 3 bases from J, with 15 bases between. The CDR3 loop reads CASSYGFVLEETQYF. The CDR3 DNA follows: TGTGCCAGCAGTTATGGGTTCGTATTGGAAGAGACCCAGTACTTC.

The chain joins TRBV7-8 to TRBJ1-5; D possibly corresponds to TRBD1 (5 bases). V dropped 3 bases and J dropped 2 bases, with 14 bases sitting between them. Germline lookup yields CDR1 SGHVS and CDR2 FQNEAQ. This CDR3 has 16 residues. CDR3 DNA sequence: TGTGCCAGCAGCTTGAGGGACTGGCAGGGCAATCAGCCCCAGCATTTT. The encoded protein is CASSLRDWQGNQPQHF.

The chain is built from TRBV7-8 and TRBJ2-1, with a tentative D call TRBD1 (6 bases). The CDR3 is 15 residues long. Germline V gene sequence: CDR1 SGHVS, CDR2 FQNEAQ. The V end lost 3 bases, the J end lost 2 bases, and 11 bases lay between the germline ends. The CDR3 loop reads CASSFYRVTYNEQFF. The DNA for the CDR3 is TGTGCCAGCAGCTTCTACAGGGTTACCTACAATGAGCAGTTCTTC.

The chain recombines TRBV12-3 or TRBV12-4 with TRBJ2-1; the D gene is possibly TRBD2 (5 bases). Trimming took off 6 bases at V and 1 base at J, with 16 bases between the two ends. The CDR3 has 16 residues. The CDR3 DNA reads as TGTGCCAGCAGGCGTACTAGTTACCCTTCCTACAATGAGCAGTTCTTC. This encodes CASRRTSYPSYNEQFF.

V gene TRBV2 combines with J gene TRBJ2-7; D is undetermined. Between the trimmed V and J ends, which lost 3 bases and 2 bases, there was a span of 17 bases. The CDR3 runs to 16 residues. Germline V gene data show CDR1 as SNHLY and CDR2 as FYNNEI. The CDR3: CASSDPGPPNPYEQYF. As DNA, the CDR3 is TGTGCCAGCAGTGATCCCGGGCCGCCTAACCCCTACGAGCAGTACTTC.

This clonotype was counted a few times. This chain uses TRBV12-3 or TRBV12-4 with TRBJ1-5; D unclear. V lost 3 bases to trimming and J lost 3 bases, with 6 bases between them. This CDR3 spans 13 amino acids. CDR3 DNA: TGTGCCAGCAGTTTCGCAGACAATCAGCCCCAGCATTTT. Translated: CASSFADNQPQHF.

In this sample, this clonotype turned up a few times. This sequence joins TRBV28 and TRBJ2-7; possible D gene TRBD2, 6 bases. This CDR3 spans 16 amino acids. The germline gives CDR1 MDHEN, CDR2 SYDVKM. With 4 bases removed from V and 3 bases from J, the gap between germline ends came to 19 bases. The CDR3: CASSSGLTEARYEQYF. In DNA form, the CDR3 reads TGTGCCAGCAGTTCTGGACTAACCGAGGCCCGCTACGAGCAGTACTTC.

This clonotype was counted many times. This sequence joins TRBV5-1 and TRBJ2-3; D call uncertain. CDR3 size: 14 residues. V lost 5 bases and J 2 bases, leaving 12 bases between the germline ends. The germline gives CDR1 SGHRS, CDR2 YFSETQ. The CDR3 DNA sequence: TGCGCCAGCAGGTGGCAGGTCGACACAGATACGCAGTATTTT. Translation gives CASRWQVDTDTQYF.

This clonotype was detected ten times or more. J is TRBJ2-1 and V is TRBV7-6, with 8 bases identical to TRBD2. V gave up 2 bases and J gave up 3 bases; unmatched junction bases: 3. This CDR3 has 15 residues. Germline CDR1 reads SGHVS; CDR2 reads FNYEAQ. The CDR3 here is CASSLLLAVYNEQFF. The CDR3 bases are TGTGCCAGCAGCTTACTACTAGCGGTCTACAATGAGCAGTTCTTC. Using reference TRBV7-6 and TRBJ2-1 for the parts outside the CDR3, the full variable domain is GAGVSQSPRYKVTKRGQDVALRCDPISGHVSLYWYRQALGQGPEFLTYFNYEAQQDKSGLPNDRFSAERPEGSISTLTIQRTEQRDSAMYRCASSLLLAVYNEQFFGPGTRLTVL.

This clonotype came up a few times. The chain combines TRBV30 with TRBJ2-2, with D unclear. The V end was cut by 2 bases, the J end by 2 bases, with 6 bases between. Germline CDR1 and CDR2: GTSNPN and SVGIG (reference sequence). The CDR3 is made up of 13 amino acids. DNA for the CDR3: TGTGCCTGGAGTTGGATTAACACCGGGGAGCTGTTTTTT. Translated: CAWSWINTGELFF. Full variable domain (rest looked up from reference TRBV30 and TRBJ2-2): SQTIHQWPATLVQPVGSPLSLECTVEGTSNPNLYWYRQAAGRGLQLLFYSVGIGQISSEVPQNLSASRPQDRQFILSSKKLLLSDSGFYLCAWSWINTGELFFGEGSRLTVL.

About this clonotype itself: Here the CDR3 omits its conserved ending phenylalanine or tryptophan, so a read error is the likely source. The V and J genes are TRBV5-1 and TRBJ2-1, with a weak D call TRBD1 (6 bases). Germline-derived CDR1 and CDR2 are SGHRS and YFSETQ. This CDR3 contains 12 residues. V was cut by 4 bases and J by 9 bases, with 11 bases left in between. CDR3 DNA: TGCGCCAGCAGCCCAGGGGTCACTGAGCAGTTCTAC. This codes for CASSPGVTEQFY.